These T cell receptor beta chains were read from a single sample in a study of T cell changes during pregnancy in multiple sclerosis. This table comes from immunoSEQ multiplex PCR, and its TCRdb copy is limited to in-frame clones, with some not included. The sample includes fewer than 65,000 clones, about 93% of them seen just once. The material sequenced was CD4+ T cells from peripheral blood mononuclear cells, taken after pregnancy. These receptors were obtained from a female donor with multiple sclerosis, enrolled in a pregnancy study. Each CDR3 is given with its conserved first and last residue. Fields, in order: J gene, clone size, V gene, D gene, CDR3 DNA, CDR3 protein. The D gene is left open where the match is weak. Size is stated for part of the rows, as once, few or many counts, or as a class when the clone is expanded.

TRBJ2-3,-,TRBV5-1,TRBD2,TGCGCCAGCAGCGCGGGACTAGCAGGCACAGATACGCAGTATTTT,CASSAGLAGTDTQYF
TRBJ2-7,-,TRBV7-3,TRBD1,TGTGCCAGCAGCTTACAGGCAGGGGGCACCTACGAGCAGTACTTC,CASSLQAGGTYEQYF
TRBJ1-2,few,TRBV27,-,TGTGCCAGCAGCCCACGGGGTCCGTATGGCTACACCTTC,CASSPRGPYGYTF
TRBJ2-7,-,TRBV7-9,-,TGTGCCAGCAGCCCAGTACCCTACGAGCAGTACTTC,CASSPVPYEQYF
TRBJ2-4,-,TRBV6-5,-,TGTGCCAGCAGGAAAATAGGGGAAAACATTCAGTACTTC,CASRKIGENIQYF
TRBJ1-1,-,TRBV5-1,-,TGCGCCAGCAGCTTAGGGGGGGCCACTGAAGCTTTCTTT,CASSLGGATEAFF
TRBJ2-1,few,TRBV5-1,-,TGCGCCAGCAGCTTCGGTAACAGTTACAATGAGCAGTTCTTC,CASSFGNSYNEQFF
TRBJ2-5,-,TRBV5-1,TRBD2,TGCGCCAGCAGCTCCGGCCTGGGACTACCCAAAGAGACCCAGTACTTC,CASSSGLGLPKETQYF
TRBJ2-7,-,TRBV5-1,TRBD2,TGCGCCAGCAGCTTGGCTTGGACTAGCGATCCGTACGAGCAGTACTTC,CASSLAWTSDPYEQYF
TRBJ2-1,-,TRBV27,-,TGTGCCAGCAGTGGTCTAAAGGCAGGGAGGCCCTACAATGAGCAGTTCTTC,CASSGLKAGRPYNEQFF
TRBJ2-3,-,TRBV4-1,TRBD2,TGCGCCAGCAGCCCGGGACTAGCGGAAACAGATACGCAGTATTTT,CASSPGLAETDTQYF
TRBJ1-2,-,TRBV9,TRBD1,TGTGCCAGCGTGGACAGGGGCGGAGGCTACACCTTC,CASVDRGGGYTF
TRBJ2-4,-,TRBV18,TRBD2,TGTGCCAGCTCACCAGGCGGGGGGGCTAAAAACATTCAGTACTTC,CASSPGGGAKNIQYF
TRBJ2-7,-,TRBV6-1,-,TGTGCCAGCCGACCTCAGGGGGGCGGCTTCTACGAGCAGTACTTC,CASRPQGGGFYEQYF
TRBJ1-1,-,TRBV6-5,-,TGTGCCAGCAGCTATAGACAGAGAGACACTGAAGCTTTCTTT,CASSYRQRDTEAFF
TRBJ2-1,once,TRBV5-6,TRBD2,TGTGCCAGCAGCCCAAGACTAGCGGGGGGCTACAATGAGCAGTTCTTC,CASSPRLAGGYNEQFF